This T cell receptor (beta chain) was recovered during a study of shared clonotypes between healthy human individuals. Whole-study results and caveats: Rarefaction analysis demonstrated incomplete sorted-subset sequencing notwithstanding large depth.

The split of CD4+ cells yielded CD45RA+ naive and CD45RA-negative memory subsets. In the original workflow: Owing to the provision of junction-only sequences devoid of quality scores by immunoSEQ, filtering differed. Some clones are missing from TCRdb's copy, which holds only in-frame ones; the method was immunoSEQ multiplex PCR. Clone size and the V and J calls come from that table; the DNA yielded D and trimming. Here the sample spans millions of clones, over 85% being singletons. A word on this clone: Its target is not known.

Trimming took 2 bases from V and 7 from J, leaving 22 bases between them. The CDR3 covers 16 residues. Germline V lookup: CDR1 SGHKS, CDR2 YYEKEE (reference sequence). The V call is TRBV5-5, the J call TRBJ2-7; D call uncertain. The sample was naive CD4+ T cells sorted from blood. The subset denotes: CD45RA+ positively selected. The TCR comes from a man younger than 35 in good health. The CDR3 loop is CASSLFFQLPSREQYF. CDR3 DNA sequence: TGTGCCAGCAGCTTATTCTTTCAGCTCCCTTCCCGGGAGCAGTACTTC.